Listed below are T cell receptor beta chains from one sample, sequenced in a study of cytotoxic CD8 clonotypes in ibrutinib-treated CLL. The repertoire was sequenced with immunoSEQ multiplex PCR; TCRdb's copy has only in-frame clones and lacks some. The sample lists roughly 330,000 clones, roughly 70% occurring once. Material: PBMCs, obtained after 36 months of ibrutinib treatment. These receptors all come from a human donor with chronic lymphocytic leukemia. Each CDR3 is given with its conserved first and last residue. A D gene is named only where the DNA matches it firmly. Clone size is shown for a subset of rows, as once, few, many or a class of expanded clone.

D gene,V gene,clone size,J gene,CDR3 DNA,CDR3 protein
TRBD2,TRBV4-1,-,TRBJ2-7,TGCGCCAGCAGCCAAGTCGGGCCAGCGGGGGGCCCAAGCTCCTACGAGCAGTACTTC,CASSQVGPAGGPSSYEQYF
TRBD1,TRBV4-1,once,TRBJ2-5,TGCGCCAGCAGCCAAGGCCAGGGACAGCACCAAGAGACCCAGTACTTC,CASSQGQGQHQETQYF
-,TRBV12-5,-,TRBJ2-5,TGTGCTAGTGCCTCAGGGGGGCTAGGTCGGGGAGAGACCCAGTACTTC,CASASGGLGRGETQYF
-,TRBV29-1,-,TRBJ2-3,TGCAGCGTTGGGGGGGAAATGACAGATACGCAGTATTTT,CSVGGEMTDTQYF
TRBD1,TRBV29-1,-,TRBJ2-5,TGCAGCGGAGGACAGGGAGATCCCGAGACCCAGTACTTC,CSGGQGDPETQYF
TRBD2,TRBV9,-,TRBJ2-1,TGTGCCAGCAGCCCAAGAAGCGGGAGTTTGGATGAGCAGTTCTTC,CASSPRSGSLDEQFF
TRBD1,TRBV27,-,TRBJ2-7,TGTGCCAGCAGTCTCCGGACAGGGAGTCACGAGCAGTACTTC,CASSLRTGSHEQYF
-,TRBV2,-,TRBJ1-2,TGTGCCAGCAGGGAAGACAGGCTACTATTCTATGGCTACACCTTC,CASREDRLLFYGYTF
TRBD2,TRBV18,-,TRBJ2-7,TGTGCCAGCTCCACACTAGCGGGGGGGTACGGGCAGTACTTC,CASSTLAGGYGQYF
-,TRBV21-1,-,TRBJ2-5,TGTGCCAGCAGCAATAAGGGTCCGGAGACCCAGTACTTC,CASSNKGPETQYF
-,TRBV5-1,-,TRBJ1-1,TGCGCCAGCAGCTCGGAGTGGACTGAAGCTTTCTTT,CASSSEWTEAFF
-,TRBV4-3,-,TRBJ2-7,TGCGCCAGCAGCCGGAACCGGGAGTCCTACGAGCAGTACTTC,CASSRNRESYEQYF
-,TRBV4-3,-,TRBJ1-5,TGCGCCAGCAGCCAAGACCCTGATCAGCCCCAGCATTTT,CASSQDPDQPQHF
-,TRBV14,once,TRBJ1-1,TGTGCCAGCAGCCTTTCGGACAGGAACACTGAAGCTTTCTTT,CASSLSDRNTEAFF
-,TRBV15,few,TRBJ1-2,TGTGCCACCAGCAGACCTATGACAGCCTATAACTATGGCTACACCTTC,CATSRPMTAYNYGYTF
-,TRBV4-1,-,TRBJ2-6,TGCGCCAGCATGGGGCCCAGCTCTGGGGCCAACGTCCTGACTTTC,CASMGPSSGANVLTF
-,TRBV7-2,once,TRBJ1-2,TGTGCCAGCAGCCCTCGCCAGGGCGGTGGCTACACCTTC,CASSPRQGGGYTF